The clone carrying this T cell receptor (beta chain) was counted a single time. Its antigen is undetermined. This sample was included in a study of CD8 T cells in Susac syndrome. Study observations and caveats: That the number of individuals in its TCR sequencing and HLA analysis was relatively small was acknowledged by the study.

CDR1 and CDR2 (germline): LGHDT, YNNKEL (reference sequence). The CDR3 runs 15 residues. V was clipped by 4 bases and J by 8 bases; unmatched bases: 4. The RNA input was roughly 0.45 to 1 ug, and it was reverse transcribed with random hexamers. immunoSEQ multiplex PCR amplified TCR beta CDR3 across 54 Vbeta, 13 Jbeta. TCRdb re-derived calls from the immunoSEQ multiplex PCR reads in MiXCR, one entry per CDR3 protein. The sample holds 150,000 or so distinct CDR3 sequences, over 85% seen once. The receptor comes from a human donor in good health. The source material was CD4+ T cells from PBMCs. V gene TRBV3-1 combines with J gene TRBJ1-6; 11 positions agree with TRBD1. CDR3 nucleotides: TGTGCCAGCAGCCGGACAGGGGGCATCGATTCACCCCTCCACTTT. Translating gives CASSRTGGIDSPLHF.